This paragraph covers one T cell receptor beta chain sequence. The target antigen is unknown. Measured with immunoSEQ multiplex PCR; TCRdb has only the in-frame clones, and not every one. The top ten clones hold around 15% of a sample with approximately 220,000 clones, approximately 83% of them seen once. The data originate from a study of cytomegalovirus exposure and HLA in healthy donors. The CDR3 is 12 amino acids. V was pared by 4 bases and J by 1 base, with 8 bases between. CDR1 is SQVTM, CDR2 ANQGSEA, per germline. The study's findings and limits: Generally TCR sequences proved uncommon, though certain public TCRs appeared in numerous donors.

This TCR came from a woman younger than 45 in good health and CMV-seropositive. The V and J genes are TRBV29-1 and TRBJ2-7; perhaps TRBD1 as D (6 bases). The specimen was PBMCs. The CDR3, as DNA: TGCAGCGTTGTAACAGGGTCCTACGAGCAGTACTTC. Its translation: CSVVTGSYEQYF.